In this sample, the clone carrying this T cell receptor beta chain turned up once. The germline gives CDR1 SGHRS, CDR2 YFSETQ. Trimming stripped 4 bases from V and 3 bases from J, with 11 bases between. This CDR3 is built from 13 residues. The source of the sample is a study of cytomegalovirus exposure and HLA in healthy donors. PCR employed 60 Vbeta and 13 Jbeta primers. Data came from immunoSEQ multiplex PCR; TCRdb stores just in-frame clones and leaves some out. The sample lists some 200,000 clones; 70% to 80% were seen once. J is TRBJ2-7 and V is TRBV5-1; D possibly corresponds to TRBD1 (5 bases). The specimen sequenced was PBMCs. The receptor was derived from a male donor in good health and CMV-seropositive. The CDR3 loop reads CASSGLDSYEQYF. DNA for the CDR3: TGCGCCAGCAGCGGCTTAGACAGCTACGAGCAGTACTTC. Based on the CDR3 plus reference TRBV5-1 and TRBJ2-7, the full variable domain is KAGVTQTPRYLIKTRGQQVTLSCSPISGHRSVSWYQQTPGQGLQFLFEYFSETQRNKGNFPGRFSGRQFSNSRSEMNVSTLELGDSALYLCASSGLDSYEQYFGPGTRLTVT.